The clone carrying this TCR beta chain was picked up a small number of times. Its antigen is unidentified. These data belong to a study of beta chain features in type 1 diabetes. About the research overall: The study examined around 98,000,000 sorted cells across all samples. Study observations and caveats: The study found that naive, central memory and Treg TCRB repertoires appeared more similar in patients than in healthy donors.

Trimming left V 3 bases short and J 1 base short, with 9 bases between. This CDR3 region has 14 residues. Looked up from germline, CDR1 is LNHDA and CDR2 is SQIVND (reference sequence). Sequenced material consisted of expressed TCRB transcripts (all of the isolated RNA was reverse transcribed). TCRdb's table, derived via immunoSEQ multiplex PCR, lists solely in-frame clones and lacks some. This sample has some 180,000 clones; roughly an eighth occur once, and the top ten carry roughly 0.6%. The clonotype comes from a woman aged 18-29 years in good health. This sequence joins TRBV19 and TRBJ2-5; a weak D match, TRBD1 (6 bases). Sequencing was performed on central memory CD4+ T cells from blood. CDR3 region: CASSIGTRQETQYF. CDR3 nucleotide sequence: TGTGCCAGTAGTATTGGGACACGCCAAGAGACCCAGTACTTC.